These 28 T cell receptor beta chains share one sample of origin, sequenced in a study of shared clonotypes between healthy human individuals. The repertoire was sequenced with immunoSEQ multiplex PCR; TCRdb's copy has only in-frame clones and lacks some. The table shows around 1,900,000 clones, with approximately 92% occurring only once. Positively selected for CCR7, the CD45RO-negative cells used as naive CD8 cells excluded terminally differentiated effector memory CD45RA+ cells. The material sequenced was naive CD8+ T cells from PBMCs. The receptors were sampled from a man between 18 and 35 years old in good health. Some clones in this sample may be carry-over from other donors' samples.

The genes are TRBV7-8 and TRBJ1-5; D remains unclear. The CDR3 is 14 residues long. V was clipped by 5 bases and J by 7 bases, with 15 bases between them. Germline V gives CDR1 SGHVS, CDR2 FQNEAQ. The CDR3 reads CASSPGRSEQPQHF. CDR3 DNA: TGTGCCAGCAGCCCTGGACGGTCTGAGCAGCCCCAGCATTTT. Full variable domain (remainder filled in from reference TRBV7-8 and TRBJ1-5): GAGVSQSPRYKVAKRGQDVALRCDPISGHVSLFWYQQALGQGPEFLTYFQNEAQLDKSGLPSDRFFAERPEGSVSTLKIQRTQQEDSAVYLCASSPGRSEQPQHFGDGTRLSIL.

This chain joins TRBV18 and TRBJ1-1, with a tentative D call TRBD1 (6 bases). The CDR3 runs to 16 residues. Trimming cost V 6 bases and J 7 bases, with 24 bases left between them. The germline gives CDR1 KGHSH, CDR2 LQKENI. This chain's CDR3 is CASSPPPQGFGGEAFF. Here the CDR3 DNA reads TGTGCCAGCTCCCCCCCACCCCAGGGGTTTGGAGGTGAAGCTTTCTTT.

This chain joins TRBV27 and TRBJ2-3; D may be TRBD2 (5 bases). V lost 7 bases, J lost 4 bases, and 15 bases lay in between. The CDR3 has 14 amino acids. Germline-derived CDR1 and CDR2 are MNHEY and SMNVEV (reference sequence). The chain's CDR3 is CASMFGSVADTQYF. CDR3 bases: TGTGCCAGCATGTTTGGTAGCGTGGCAGATACGCAGTATTTT.

V and J are TRBV7-2 and TRBJ1-5, with unresolved D. The CDR3 runs to 15 residues. Trimming left V 5 bases short and J 0 bases short, with 11 bases between. Germline lookup yields CDR1 SGHTA and CDR2 FQGNSA. CDR3 DNA: TGTGCCAGCAGCCCATCGGGGTTTAGCAATCAGCCCCAGCATTTT. Amino acid sequence: CASSPSGFSNQPQHF.

The gene calls are TRBV7-8 and TRBJ2-1; a weak D match, TRBD2 (6 bases). This CDR3 contains 16 residues. Germline lookup yields CDR1 SGHVS and CDR2 FQNEAQ. Trimming stripped 4 bases from V and 2 bases from J, with 15 bases between. CDR3 protein: CASSSLIAETYNEQFF. In DNA form, the CDR3 reads TGTGCCAGCAGCTCATTAATAGCGGAAACCTACAATGAGCAGTTCTTC.

V and J are TRBV2 and TRBJ2-2, with 7 bases lining up with TRBD2. The V gene end was trimmed by 4 bases and the J gene end by 0 bases; junction bases not matched to a gene: 8. Germline lookup yields CDR1 SNHLY and CDR2 FYNNEI. The CDR3 extends over 17 amino acids. CDR3 DNA: TGTGCCAGCAGTGTAACGCGTCTAGCGGCGAACACCGGGGAGCTGTTTTTT. Its translation is CASSVTRLAANTGELFF.

The chain carries TRBV15 and TRBJ2-3; possibly TRBD2 for D (6 bases). The V gene lost 8 bases and the J gene lost 0 bases, with 15 bases spanning the gap. Germline V gives CDR1 LNHNV, CDR2 YYDKDF (reference sequence). The CDR3 runs 15 residues. CDR3 in amino acids: CATHPRGKSTDTQYF. CDR3 sequence (DNA): TGTGCCACCCACCCCCGCGGGAAGAGCACAGATACGCAGTATTTT.

The chain joins TRBV7-9 to TRBJ2-5; weak D call: TRBD1 (6 bases). CDR1 is SEHNR, CDR2 FQNEAQ, per germline (reference sequence). Trimming removed 5 bases from V and 0 bases from J, with 10 bases in between. The CDR3 runs 14 residues. DNA for the CDR3: TGTGCCAGCAGCCGGAACAGGGACCAAGAGACCCAGTACTTC. Its protein product is CASSRNRDQETQYF.

The chain has TRBV7-9 and TRBJ2-1; TRBD1 agrees at 12 bases. CDR3 length: 15 amino acids. Germline-derived CDR1 and CDR2 are SEHNR and FQNEAQ (reference sequence). Germline trimming cut 5 bases from V and 10 bases from J; bases unmatched to any gene: 9. This CDR3 reads CASSAPGQGAREQFF. CDR3 nucleotides: TGTGCCAGCAGCGCACCGGGACAGGGGGCACGGGAGCAGTTCTTC.

The genes are TRBV7-8 and TRBJ2-1; 10 nucleotides line up with TRBD2. V lost 1 base, J lost 7 bases, and 10 bases stayed unmatched. The CDR3 is 17 amino acids. The germline CDR1 and CDR2 sequences are SGHVS and FQNEAQ. The CDR3 region has the DNA TGTGCCAGCAGCTTAGGGGCAGGACTAGCGGTCTTGAATGAGCAGTTCTTC. This translates into CASSLGAGLAVLNEQFF.

The CDR3 DNA reads as TGTGCCAGTAGTATTTCAGGGTGGGGCACTGAAGCTTTCTTT. It yields the protein CASSISGWGTEAFF. The V and J genes are TRBV19 and TRBJ1-1; perhaps TRBD1 as D (5 bases). V was trimmed by 3 bases and J by 4 bases, leaving 12 bases between them. Germline CDR1 is LNHDA and CDR2 is SQIVND (reference sequence). The CDR3 loop spans 14 amino acids. Based on the CDR3 plus reference TRBV19 and TRBJ1-1, the full variable domain is DGGITQSPKYLFRKEGQNVTLSCEQNLNHDAMYWYRQDPGQGLRLIYYSQIVNDFQKGDIAEGYSVSREKKESFPLTVTSAQKNPTAFYLCASSISGWGTEAFFGQGTRLTVV.

The V gene is TRBV27, the J gene TRBJ1-1, with a possible D match to TRBD1 (5 bases). Between the trimmed V and J ends, which lost 4 bases and 10 bases, there was a span of 22 bases. The CDR3 has 15 amino acids. Germline values: CDR1 MNHEY, CDR2 SMNVEV (reference sequence). This CDR3 reads CASSSGLWGPLGAFF. The CDR3 bases are TGTGCCAGCAGTTCTGGATTATGGGGCCCCCTTGGAGCTTTCTTT.

This clone has more than one count but fewer than ten. This sequence joins TRBV19 and TRBJ1-1, with D uncertain. CDR1 and CDR2 from the germline V gene are LNHDA and SQIVND (reference sequence). The CDR3 is 14 residues long. The ends were cut back, 8 bases at V and 0 bases at J, with 13 bases in the middle. CDR3 sequence (DNA): TGTGCCAGTGCCCCAAGATTACTGAACACTGAAGCTTTCTTT. This encodes CASAPRLLNTEAFF. The full variable domain, completed using reference TRBV19 and TRBJ1-1, is DGGITQSPKYLFRKEGQNVTLSCEQNLNHDAMYWYRQDPGQGLRLIYYSQIVNDFQKGDIAEGYSVSREKKESFPLTVTSAQKNPTAFYLCASAPRLLNTEAFFGQGTRLTVV.

The chain recombines TRBV28 with TRBJ2-3, with unresolved D. CDR3 size: 13 residues. CDR1 and CDR2 (germline): MDHEN, SYDVKM. V dropped 3 bases and J dropped 2 bases, with 6 bases sitting between them. CDR3 coding DNA: TGTGCCAGCAGTTTCCAATACACAGATACGCAGTATTTT. Translation: CASSFQYTDTQYF.

The chain is built from TRBV4-1 and TRBJ2-2; the D gene is possibly TRBD1 (5 bases). Germline loops: CDR1 MGHRA, CDR2 YSYEKL. The CDR3 sequence is 17 residues long. V dropped 1 base and J dropped 6 bases, with 18 bases sitting between them. CDR3 DNA sequence: TGCGCCAGCAGCCAAGGCAGGGTACCTTCTTATGCCGGGGAGCTGTTTTTT. Residues: CASSQGRVPSYAGELFF.

In the case of this clone: Different DNA sequences within this sample yield the same CDR3. The chain links TRBV6-5 to TRBJ2-5; D is unclear. CDR1 is MNHEY, CDR2 SVGAGI, per germline. The CDR3 is 13 residues long. V was clipped by 6 bases and J by 5 bases, with 13 bases between them. The CDR3 DNA sequence: TGTGCCAGCAGCCCCCGGGTCGGCGAGACCCAGTACTTC. It translates to CASSPRVGETQYF.

The rearrangement joins TRBV11-2 to TRBJ2-5; D call uncertain. The ends were cut back, 0 bases at V and 1 base at J, with 9 bases in the middle. This CDR3 contains 15 residues. Germline values: CDR1 SGHAT, CDR2 FQNNGV. DNA of the CDR3: TGTGCCAGCAGCTTAGAACGGCGGTCCCAAGAGACCCAGTACTTC. It is translated as CASSLERRSQETQYF.

The chain has TRBV29-1 and TRBJ1-4, with 9 bases that match TRBD1. The CDR3 runs to 15 residues. Looked up from germline, CDR1 is SQVTM and CDR2 is ANQGSEA. The V gene end was trimmed by 0 bases and the J gene end by 8 bases; junction bases not matched to a gene: 7. DNA of the CDR3: TGCAGCGTTGAAGATTCGGGGGACAGGGCAGAAAAACTGTTTTTT. Translated: CSVEDSGDRAEKLFF.

CDR3 residues: CASSHQGETGELFF. In DNA form, the CDR3 reads TGTGCCAGCAGCCACCAGGGAGAAACCGGGGAGCTGTTTTTT. J is TRBJ2-2 and V is TRBV28, with D possibly being TRBD1 or TRBD2 (5 bases each). Trimming took off 6 bases at V and 5 bases at J, with 13 bases between the two ends. Germline V lookup: CDR1 MDHEN, CDR2 SYDVKM. CDR3 size: 14 residues.

This sequence joins TRBV28 and TRBJ1-5; D unclear. CDR3 length: 14 residues. CDR1 and CDR2 from the germline V gene are MDHEN and SYDVKM. Trimming removed 1 base from V and 10 bases from J, with 14 bases in between. CDR3 nucleotides: TGTGCCAGCAGTTTATTGGCTTATAGCAATCCCCAGCATTTT. Translating gives CASSLLAYSNPQHF.

In DNA form, the CDR3 reads TGTGCCAGTACCACCGGGAGGGCCTCCTACAATGAGCAGTTCTTC. Its protein is CASTTGRASYNEQFF. V is TRBV19 and J is TRBJ2-1; 8 nucleotides agree with TRBD2. V trimming: 7 bases; J trimming: 0 bases; junction bases outside the gene matches: 5. The CDR3 extends over 15 amino acids. Germline assignment: CDR1 LNHDA and CDR2 SQIVND (reference sequence). Combining the CDR3 with reference TRBV19 and TRBJ2-1 gives the whole variable domain DGGITQSPKYLFRKEGQNVTLSCEQNLNHDAMYWYRQDPGQGLRLIYYSQIVNDFQKGDIAEGYSVSREKKESFPLTVTSAQKNPTAFYLCASTTGRASYNEQFFGPGTRLTVL.

V usage is TRBV18 and J usage is TRBJ2-7; tentatively, D is TRBD1 (6 bases). Trimming pared 4 bases from V and 2 bases from J, leaving 15 bases between. CDR3 size: 15 residues. CDR1 and CDR2 from the germline V gene are KGHSH and LQKENI. The CDR3 sequence is CASSQDSFPTYEQYF. The CDR3 coding sequence is TGTGCCAGCTCACAGGACAGTTTTCCTACCTACGAGCAGTACTTC.

This sequence joins TRBV7-9 and TRBJ1-2; D call uncertain. This CDR3 is built from 15 residues. In germline, CDR1 is SEHNR, CDR2 FQNEAQ (reference sequence). V lost 5 bases to trimming and J lost 4 bases, with 17 bases between them. CDR3 nucleotides: TGTGCCAGCAGCCGCACGATAGGCCTCTTCTATGGCTACACCTTC. Translating gives CASSRTIGLFYGYTF.

This clone came up once. The CDR3 bases are TGCGCCAGCAGCCAAGAGTGGGGTGCCTACGAGCAGTACTTC. It translates to CASSQEWGAYEQYF. The V and J genes are TRBV4-1 and TRBJ2-7, with unresolved D. CDR1 is MGHRA and CDR2 is YSYEKL in the germline V gene. CDR3 length: 14 residues. Trimming removed 0 bases from V and 2 bases from J, with 8 bases in between.

The V and J genes are TRBV23-1 and TRBJ1-2; a possible D gene is TRBD1 (6 bases). TRBV23-1 is labeled an ORF, and its function is uncertain. The CDR3 sequence is 17 residues long. V lost 0 bases, J lost 1 base, and 15 bases lay in between. CDR3 DNA sequence: TGCGCCAGCAGTCAATCAAGGAGGGGGGGACTTAACTATGGCTACACCTTC. It yields the protein CASSQSRRGGLNYGYTF.

The chain couples TRBV29-1 to TRBJ1-1, with 9 nucleotides matching TRBD1. V lost 4 bases, J lost 7 bases, and 7 bases stayed unmatched. The germline gives CDR1 SQVTM, CDR2 ANQGSEA. The CDR3 has 13 residues. CDR3 coding DNA: TGCAGCGTTGCCTCCGGACAGGGGATTGAAGCTTTCTTT. It is translated as CSVASGQGIEAFF.

The V and J genes are TRBV18 and TRBJ2-7, with a weak D call TRBD2 (5 bases). Deletions cut 2 bases from V and 5 bases from J, with 7 bases between. This CDR3 region has 12 residues. Germline-derived CDR1 and CDR2 are KGHSH and LQKENI. The CDR3 region is CASSPSEDEQYF. The CDR3 DNA reads TGTGCCAGCTCACCATCGGAGGACGAGCAGTACTTC.

The rearrangement uses TRBV6-5 and TRBJ1-2, with D tentatively TRBD1 (5 bases). V shed 2 bases and J shed 4 bases, with 8 bases lying between them. The V gene's germline CDR1 is MNHEY and CDR2 SVGAGI. The CDR3 covers 13 residues. The CDR3 DNA reads TGTGCCAGCAGTTACCTCCAGGGCTATGGCTACACCTTC. Translation: CASSYLQGYGYTF.